These 15 T cell receptor beta chains originate from one sample sequenced in a study of blood T cell repertoires in COVID-19. Only in-frame clones appear in the TCRdb table, and some are missing; sequencing was by immunoSEQ multiplex PCR. The table records over 250,000 clones, approximately 80% of them present only once. The sequencing input was PBMCs or T cells enriched from blood (not recorded which). Receptor source: a man aged 35 to 55 who had been exposed to COVID-19.

This rearrangement joins TRBV18 to TRBJ2-2; 10 bases are shared with TRBD1. J lost 1 base, V lost 5 bases, and 4 bases had no gene match. Germline V lookup: CDR1 KGHSH, CDR2 LQKENI. This CDR3 contains 16 residues. CDR3 bases: TGTGCCAGCTCAAAAGACAGGGGGCAGAACACCGGGGAGCTGTTTTTT. Amino acid sequence: CASSKDRGQNTGELFF. Looking up the rest from reference TRBV18 and TRBJ2-2 gives the full variable domain: NAGVMQNPRHLVRRRGQEARLRCSPMKGHSHVYWYRQLPEEGLKFMVYLQKENIIDESGMPKERFSAEFPKEGPSILRIQQVVRGDSAAYFCASSKDRGQNTGELFFGEGSRLTVL.

The table lists this clone with a count of one. The chain is built from TRBV18 and TRBJ2-3, with 8 bases matching TRBD1. The CDR3 totals 16 residues. Trimming took 3 bases from V and 5 from J; bases not matched to a gene: 10. CDR1 is KGHSH and CDR2 is LQKENI in the germline V gene. The CDR3 is CASSPETQGAEDTQYF. Here the CDR3 DNA reads TGTGCCAGCTCACCTGAAACCCAGGGGGCCGAAGATACGCAGTATTTT.

The rearrangement uses TRBV1 and TRBJ2-3; the table's D call, TRBD1, has no DNA check behind it. TRBV1 is shown as a pseudogene. The CDR3 is 17 residues long. The CDR3 region is CTSSQGPYRGPADTQYF. The CDR3 DNA reads as TGCACCAGCAGCCAAGGGCCATACAGGGGGCCGGCAGATACGCAGTATTTT.

The rearrangement uses TRBV7-8 and TRBJ1-2, with 7 bases matching TRBD1. There are 13 residues in the CDR3. Germline-derived CDR1 and CDR2 are SGHVS and FQNEAQ. Trimming at V came to 5 bases and at J to 13 bases, leaving 13 bases not matched to a gene. The CDR3 reads CASSPGSTGVGTF. The CDR3 coding sequence is TGTGCCAGCAGCCCGGGTTCTACAGGGGTGGGCACCTTC. The complete variable domain, with remaining parts taken from reference TRBV7-8 and TRBJ1-2, reads GAGVSQSPRYKVAKRGQDVALRCDPISGHVSLFWYQQALGQGPEFLTYFQNEAQLDKSGLPSDRFFAERPEGSVSTLKIQRTQQEDSAVYLCASSPGSTGVGTFGSGTRLTVV.

The chain employs TRBV4-1 and TRBJ2-1; D is uncertain. Germline V gives CDR1 MGHRA, CDR2 YSYEKL. CDR3 size: 16 residues. The V end lost 3 bases, the J end lost 4 bases, and 16 bases lay between the germline ends. This CDR3 reads CASSQSLTTAYNEQFF. The CDR3 nucleotides read TGCGCCAGCAGCCAGTCACTAACCACTGCGTACAATGAGCAGTTCTTC.

The rearrangement joins TRBV7-9 to TRBJ1-1; no clear D. Germline V gene sequence: CDR1 SEHNR, CDR2 FQNEAQ (reference sequence). V was trimmed by 0 bases and J by 1 base, leaving 3 bases between them. The CDR3 totals 13 residues. The CDR3 region is CASSLAGNTEAFF. CDR3 coding DNA: TGTGCCAGCAGCTTAGCCGGGAACACTGAAGCTTTCTTT.

The chain couples TRBV18 to TRBJ1-5; D not certain. With 6 bases removed from V and 4 bases from J, the gap between germline ends came to 10 bases. The V gene's germline CDR1 is KGHSH and CDR2 LQKENI. This CDR3 comprises 13 residues. The DNA for the CDR3 is TGTGCCAGCTCCCCAACAGCAAATCAGCCCCAGCATTTT. Protein: CASSPTANQPQHF.

The V gene is TRBV13, the J gene TRBJ2-5, with TRBD1 matching 10 bases. Germline CDR1 and CDR2: PRHDT and FYEKMQ (reference sequence). The CDR3 has 16 residues. The V segment lost 6 bases and the J segment 1 base; nucleotides outside the gene matches: 8. CDR3 sequence reads: CASSRPGTGVQETQYF. The DNA for the CDR3 is TGTGCCAGCAGTAGGCCCGGGACAGGGGTCCAAGAGACCCAGTACTTC.

The V and J genes are TRBV5-1 and TRBJ1-2; D is unresolved. V lost 3 bases, J lost 10 bases, and 19 bases lay in between. The CDR3 sequence is 14 residues long. Germline V gives CDR1 SGHRS, CDR2 YFSETQ. DNA for the CDR3: TGCGCCAGCAGCTCGGCGGTGCGGGGAAGGGACTACACCTTC. It yields the protein CASSSAVRGRDYTF.

A note on this clone: Other DNA sequences from this sample encode an identical CDR3 as well. V usage is TRBV6-5 and J usage is TRBJ1-2; weak D call: TRBD1 (6 bases). CDR3 length: 13 amino acids. Looked up from germline, CDR1 is MNHEY and CDR2 is SVGAGI. V was pared by 2 bases and J by 4 bases, with 8 bases between. The DNA of the CDR3 is TGTGCCAGCAGTTACGGACAGTTCTATGGCTACACCTTC. It translates to CASSYGQFYGYTF.

There are a few counts of this clone. The V call is TRBV2, the J call TRBJ2-7; the D gene is possibly TRBD1 (6 bases). The CDR3 sequence is 14 residues long. The germline V gene has CDR1 SNHLY and CDR2 FYNNEI. V was trimmed by 7 bases and J by 2 bases, leaving 15 bases between them. The CDR3 reads CASNRQESAYEQYF. CDR3 DNA: TGTGCCAGCAATCGACAGGAATCAGCCTACGAGCAGTACTTC. Combining the CDR3 with reference TRBV2 and TRBJ2-7 gives the whole variable domain EPEVTQTPSHQVTQMGQEVILRCVPISNHLYFYWYRQILGQKVEFLVSFYNNEISEKSEIFDDQFSVERPDGSNFTLKIRSTKLEDSAMYFCASNRQESAYEQYFGPGTRLTVT.

The chain carries TRBV10-3 and TRBJ2-1; 10 bases are a match to TRBD2. The CDR3 contains 17 residues. J was trimmed by 3 bases and V by 4 bases; bases with no gene match: 9. Germline loops: CDR1 ENHRY, CDR2 SYGVKD. DNA of the CDR3: TGTGCCATCAGTGCCTCACTAACTAGCGGGGACTACAATGAGCAGTTCTTC. Translation gives CAISASLTSGDYNEQFF.

The CDR3 DNA reads TGTGCCACCAGTGATACGACTACTACGAACACCGGGGAGCTGTTTTTT. Its translation: CATSDTTTTNTGELFF. This rearrangement joins TRBV24-1 to TRBJ2-2; D possibly corresponds to TRBD2 (5 bases). The V end was cut by 3 bases, the J end by 0 bases, with 10 bases between. This CDR3 is 16 amino acids long. Germline CDR1 is KGHDR and CDR2 is SFDVKD.

The rearrangement uses TRBV6-1 and TRBJ2-2, with 11 nucleotides matching TRBD2. From germline, CDR1 is MNHNS and CDR2 SASEGT. Losses at the gene ends were 1 base for V and 5 bases for J; bases not matched to a gene: 12. This CDR3 is built from 19 residues. The CDR3 region is CASSEGTLAGGPGTGELFF. The CDR3 region has the DNA TGTGCCAGCAGTGAAGGGACCTTAGCGGGAGGGCCGGGAACCGGGGAGCTGTTTTTT.

This sequence joins TRBV10-3 and TRBJ2-5, with 8 bases identical to TRBD2. The ends lost 4 bases at V and 5 bases at J; junction bases unmatched: 3. Germline assignment: CDR1 ENHRY and CDR2 SYGVKD. The CDR3 is 13 amino acids. The DNA for the CDR3 is TGTGCCATCAGTGCGGGGGGGGTGGAGACCCAGTACTTC. Protein sequence: CAISAGGVETQYF.